This TCR beta chain came from a study of T cell responses to AZD1222 COVID-19 vaccine. This CDR3 has 13 amino acids. Germline values: CDR1 SQVTM, CDR2 ANQGSEA. The V segment lost 6 bases and the J segment 4 bases; nucleotides outside the gene matches: 5. Sequencing was performed with immunoSEQ multiplex PCR; in TCRdb, only in-frame clones are kept and a portion is missing. The sample yields 130,000 to 150,000 clones, roughly 89% seen once. Comments on this clone: Its antigen is not identified.

General study findings and limits: Spike-specific TCR repertoires showed rising breadth and depth after two AZD1222 doses. Across spike, vaccine-associated CD4 TCRs were found, dominant at 160-218 and 743-854. Clonal diversity may have been underestimated, and the donors were mostly white British, with more females than males.

This receptor was identified in an adult in good health. The specimen comprised peripheral blood, sampled on day 0 of AZD1222 vaccination. This chain joins TRBV29-1 and TRBJ1-4, with 7 bases matching TRBD1. CDR3 DNA sequence: TGCAGCGTGGGACAGCGACTTAATGAAAAACTGTTTTTT. This gives the protein CSVGQRLNEKLFF.